This T cell receptor (beta chain) is drawn from a study of T cells in localized non-small cell lung cancer. Trimming left V 5 bases short and J 8 bases short, with 6 bases between. The CDR3 contains 11 residues. Germline V CDR1 and CDR2: SNHLY, FYNNEI. Only in-frame clones appear in the TCRdb table, and some are missing; sequencing was by immunoSEQ multiplex PCR. The sample lists approximately 45,000 clones, 81% occurring once. This specimen was peripheral blood mononuclear cells, taken before any cancer treatment. The chain has TRBV2 and TRBJ2-2; D gene uncertain. This TCR came from a man aged 40-75 years with stage III lung adenocarcinoma. The CDR3 spells CASSLTGELFF. The CDR3 DNA sequence: TGTGCCAGCAGTTTGACAGGGGAGCTGTTTTTT.